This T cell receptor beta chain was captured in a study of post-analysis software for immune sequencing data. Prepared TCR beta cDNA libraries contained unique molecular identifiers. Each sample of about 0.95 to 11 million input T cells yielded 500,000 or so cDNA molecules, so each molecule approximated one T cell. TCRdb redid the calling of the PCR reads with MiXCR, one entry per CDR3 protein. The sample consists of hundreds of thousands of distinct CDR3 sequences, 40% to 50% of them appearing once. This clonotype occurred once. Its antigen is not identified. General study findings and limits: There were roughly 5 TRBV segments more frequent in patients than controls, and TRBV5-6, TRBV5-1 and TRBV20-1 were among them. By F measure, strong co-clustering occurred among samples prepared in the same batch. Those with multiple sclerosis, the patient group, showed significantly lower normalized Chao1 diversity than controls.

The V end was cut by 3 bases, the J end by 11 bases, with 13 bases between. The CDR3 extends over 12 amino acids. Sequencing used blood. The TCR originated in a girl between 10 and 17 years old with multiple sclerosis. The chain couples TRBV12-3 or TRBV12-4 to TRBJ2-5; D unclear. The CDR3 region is CASSFLINEQYF. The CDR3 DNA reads TGTGCCAGCAGTTTCCTCATCAATGAGCAGTACTTC.